These 17 T cell receptor beta chains came from one sample sequenced in a study of blood T cell repertoires in COVID-19. Produced via immunoSEQ multiplex PCR; TCRdb's table is partial and in-frame only. The data show about 220,000 clones, more than 65% seen once. Sequencing was carried out using peripheral blood. These receptors were taken from a woman between 25 and 40 years old who had recovered from COVID-19.

The chain is built from TRBV4-1 and TRBJ2-1; no clear D. Germline V gene sequence: CDR1 MGHRA, CDR2 YSYEKL. This CDR3 has 13 amino acids. The V end lost 6 bases, the J end lost 5 bases, and 11 bases lay between the germline ends. In DNA form, the CDR3 reads TGCGCCAGCAGGAGGCGCTCTGACAATGAGCAGTTCTTC. Protein product: CASRRRSDNEQFF.

The chain recombines TRBV30 with TRBJ2-1, with 11 bases fitting TRBD2. Germline loops: CDR1 GTSNPN, CDR2 SVGIG (reference sequence). This CDR3 is built from 13 residues. Trimming cost V 0 bases and J 11 bases; bases outside gene matches: 3. The CDR3 loop reads CAWSVGLAVQQFF. The CDR3 DNA follows: TGTGCCTGGAGTGTGGGACTAGCGGTACAGCAGTTCTTC.

The chain uses TRBV5-6 and TRBJ2-1; a weak D match, TRBD2 (6 bases). Germline values: CDR1 SGHDT, CDR2 YYEEEE. There are 12 residues in the CDR3. V lost 2 bases and J lost 14, with 14 bases in between. The CDR3 loop is CASSLISGEKFF. DNA for the CDR3: TGTGCCAGCAGCTTAATCTCGGGGGAAAAGTTCTTC.

A few counts support this clone. The J gene is TRBJ2-7, the V gene TRBV18; TRBD1 matches 7 bases. Germline CDR1 is KGHSH and CDR2 is LQKENI. With V trimmed by 6 bases and J by 3 bases, 11 bases remained unmatched. The CDR3 is made up of 15 amino acids. CDR3 nucleotides: TGTGCCAGCTCCCAAGGCACAGGGGATCTCTACGAGCAGTACTTC. Encoded protein: CASSQGTGDLYEQYF. Drawing the rest from reference TRBV18 and TRBJ2-7, the complete variable domain is NAGVMQNPRHLVRRRGQEARLRCSPMKGHSHVYWYRQLPEEGLKFMVYLQKENIIDESGMPKERFSAEFPKEGPSILRIQQVVRGDSAAYFCASSQGTGDLYEQYFGPGTRLTVT.

The chain combines TRBV19 with TRBJ2-5; 10 positions agree with TRBD2. Per the germline V gene, CDR1 is LNHDA and CDR2 is SQIVND (reference sequence). V shed 5 bases and J 5 bases; nucleotides not matched to a gene: 11. The CDR3 sequence is 16 residues long. CDR3 sequence reads: CASSLYLAGVRETQYF. In DNA, the CDR3 is TGTGCCAGTAGTTTGTATCTAGCGGGAGTAAGGGAGACCCAGTACTTC.

The rearrangement links TRBV19 to TRBJ1-2; a weak D match, TRBD1 (6 bases). The CDR3 contains 15 residues. V was clipped by 5 bases and J by 1 base, with 14 bases between them. Per germline, CDR1 LNHDA and CDR2 SQIVND (reference sequence). In DNA form, the CDR3 reads TGTGCCAGTAGTGTACAGGGAACCCTTAACTATGGCTACACCTTC. This translates into CASSVQGTLNYGYTF.

CDR3: CASRDRGSSYNSPLHF. The CDR3 DNA follows: TGTGCCAGTCGGGACAGGGGGAGCTCCTATAATTCACCCCTCCACTTT. The rearrangement links TRBV28 to TRBJ1-6; 11 nucleotides match TRBD1. The V and J ends lost 9 bases and 0 bases, in that order; junction bases with no gene match: 4. The CDR3 sequence is 16 residues long. Germline V gene sequence: CDR1 MDHEN, CDR2 SYDVKM.

The chain has TRBV5-1 and TRBJ2-3; 9 positions agree with TRBD2. Per the germline V gene, CDR1 is SGHRS and CDR2 is YFSETQ. This CDR3 is 15 amino acids long. J lost 2 bases, V lost 2 bases, and 3 bases had no gene match. CDR3 in amino acids: CASSFIAGDTDTQYF. The DNA for the CDR3 is TGCGCCAGCAGCTTTATAGCGGGAGACACAGATACGCAGTATTTT. The full variable domain, rest sourced from reference TRBV5-1 and TRBJ2-3, is KAGVTQTPRYLIKTRGQQVTLSCSPISGHRSVSWYQQTPGQGLQFLFEYFSETQRNKGNFPGRFSGRQFSNSRSEMNVSTLELGDSALYLCASSFIAGDTDTQYFGPGTRLTVL.

The J gene is TRBJ2-3, the V gene TRBV30, with TRBD2 matching over 12 bases. Germline values: CDR1 GTSNPN, CDR2 SVGIG (reference sequence). The V and J ends lost 3 bases and 3 bases, in that order; junction bases with no gene match: 4. CDR3 length: 15 amino acids. This chain's CDR3 is CAWSNGLAGTDTQYF. DNA of the CDR3: TGTGCCTGGAGCAATGGACTAGCGGGGACAGATACGCAGTATTTT.

The rearrangement joins TRBV11-2 to TRBJ2-7; D possibly corresponds to TRBD2 (5 bases). This CDR3 has 13 residues. The germline V gene encodes CDR1 SGHAT and CDR2 FQNNGV. V was shortened by 7 bases and J by 5 bases, with 15 bases between the two germline ends. The CDR3 region has the DNA TGTGCCAGCACCCACGCTAGCAACAACGAGCAGTACTTC. It yields the protein CASTHASNNEQYF.

This rearrangement joins TRBV27 to TRBJ2-3; a weak D match, TRBD2 (5 bases). Germline loops: CDR1 MNHEY, CDR2 SMNVEV (reference sequence). The V end was cut by 0 bases, the J end by 3 bases, with 13 bases between. This CDR3 has 16 amino acids. The chain's CDR3 is CASSLSASQMTDTQYF. DNA for the CDR3: TGTGCCAGCAGTTTATCAGCTAGCCAGATGACAGATACGCAGTATTTT.

The chain joins TRBV27 to TRBJ2-7; 8 bases are shared with TRBD1. This CDR3 is built from 13 residues. The germline CDR1 and CDR2 sequences are MNHEY and SMNVEV (reference sequence). J lost 6 bases, V lost 4 bases, and 5 bases had no gene match. CDR3 bases: TGTGCCAGCAGTTCCGGACAGGGTACCGAGCAGTACTTC. As protein: CASSSGQGTEQYF.

The sample holds a few counts of this clone. The V gene is TRBV6-5, the J gene TRBJ2-7; possible D gene TRBD2, 5 bases. V was shortened by 6 bases and J by 2 bases, with 17 bases between the two germline ends. The CDR3 is 15 residues long. Germline CDR1 and CDR2: MNHEY and SVGAGI. CDR3 coding DNA: TGTGCCAGCAGGGGCCTCGGGGTATCAGCCTACGAGCAGTACTTC. Its protein product is CASRGLGVSAYEQYF.

This clone was seen a handful of times. This sequence joins TRBV5-1 and TRBJ2-2, with a tentative D call TRBD2 (6 bases). Per germline, CDR1 SGHRS and CDR2 YFSETQ. This CDR3 region has 15 residues. The V gene lost 6 bases and the J gene lost 4 bases, with 16 bases spanning the gap. The CDR3 is CASNPGLQITGELFF. The DNA of the CDR3 is TGCGCCAGCAACCCGGGACTCCAGATCACCGGGGAGCTGTTTTTT.

CDR3 protein: CASSRGLAGLYNEQFF. The CDR3 nucleotides read TGTGCCAGTAGTCGCGGACTAGCGGGCCTCTACAATGAGCAGTTCTTC. The chain carries TRBV19 and TRBJ2-1; 11 nucleotides agree with TRBD2. Trimming took 5 bases from V and 3 from J; bases not matched to a gene: 6. CDR1 and CDR2 (germline): LNHDA, SQIVND (reference sequence). CDR3 size: 16 residues. The variable domain in full, completed from reference TRBV19 and TRBJ2-1, reads DGGITQSPKYLFRKEGQNVTLSCEQNLNHDAMYWYRQDPGQGLRLIYYSQIVNDFQKGDIAEGYSVSREKKESFPLTVTSAQKNPTAFYLCASSRGLAGLYNEQFFGPGTRLTVL.

This clone was recorded once. Just one base apart from a much larger clone, this may be a read error. V and J are TRBV10-3 and TRBJ2-7, with 8 bases that match TRBD1. CDR1 is ENHRY and CDR2 is SYGVKD in the germline V gene. After removal of 3 bases from V and 2 bases from J, the junction contained 0 bases not matched to a gene. The CDR3 totals 13 residues. CDR3 in amino acids: CAISDRGPYEQYF. The CDR3 nucleotides are TGTGCCATCAGTGACAGGGGGCCCTACGAGCAGTACTTC.

The genes are TRBV18 and TRBJ2-4; 9 nucleotides align to TRBD1. Germline assignment: CDR1 KGHSH and CDR2 LQKENI. CDR3 length equals 14 residues. J gave up 12 bases and V 2 bases, and 8 bases lay outside the gene matches. The CDR3, as DNA: TGTGCCAGCTCACCAGGGACAGGGAGGGTCAATCAGTACTTC. It is translated as CASSPGTGRVNQYF.